The present T cell receptor (beta chain) was sequenced within a study of blood T cell repertoires in COVID-19. Study-level background: COVID-19 samples collected from the United States, Italy and Spain covered acute and convalescent phases. PBMCs, B-cell-depleted T cells, or T cells provided the cDNA or gDNA that made up the material.

Of note for this clone: The junction departs from the called germline gene at one end, perhaps through a read error.

The authors' processing: Nucleated cell counts were estimated from reference gene primer amplification. Data came from immunoSEQ multiplex PCR; TCRdb stores just in-frame clones and leaves some out. V, J and clone size reflect that table, while D and trimming were determined from the DNA. Of approximately 110,000 clones in the sample, approximately 89% are singletons; the top ten hold around 3.2%. Per the germline V gene, CDR1 is SSHAT and CDR2 is FNYEAQ (reference sequence). The CDR3 covers 16 residues. Enrollment of patients from Seattle took place during active infection, with longitudinal follow-up.

What was sequenced was peripheral blood. The receptor comes from a woman at least 80 years old with COVID-19, enrolled during active disease. The genes are TRBV7-7 and TRBJ2-1, with 7 nucleotides matching TRBD2. CDR3 protein: CASSLGAGEAYNEQFF. CDR3 DNA: TGTGCTAGCAGCTTAGGGGCGGGAGAAGCCTACAATGAGCAGTTCTTC. The variable domain in full, with the rest retrieved from reference TRBV7-7 and TRBJ2-1, is GAGVSQSPRYKVTKRGQDVTLRCDPISSHATLYWYQQALGQGPEFLTYFNYEAQPDKSGLPSDRFSAERPEGSISTLTIQRTEQRDSAMYRCASSLGAGEAYNEQFFGPGTRLTVL.